The rows below give T cell receptor beta chains drawn from one sample of a study of response to subunit inactivated influenza vaccine. From the RT-PCR reads, TCRdb called clonotypes with MiXCR, one entry per CDR3 protein. The sample records under 950,000 distinct CDR3 sequences, about 20% being singletons. Sample: PBMCs from blood, taken roughly 5 days after vaccination. The receptors were gathered from a man aged 50 to 60 who received an inactivated influenza vaccine. The CDR3 runs from the conserved cysteine through the conserved F or W. Each record gives: V gene, CDR3 length, J gene, clone size, D gene, CDR3 protein, CDR3 DNA. D genes are given only for firm matches. Expanded clones are given a class, and other clones once, few, many or no size at all.

TRBV29-1	10	TRBJ1-1	few	.	CSVEHGEAFF	TGCAGCGTTGAACACGGCGAAGCTTTCTTT
TRBV10-3	17	TRBJ2-2	.	.	CAISDVWGASNTGELFF	TGTGCCATCAGTGACGTCTGGGGGGCCTCAAACACCGGGGAGCTGTTTTTT
TRBV7-2	12	TRBJ2-5	.	.	CAAGRPQETQYF	TGTGCCGCTGGTAGGCCCCAAGAGACCCAGTACTTC
TRBV11-3	14	TRBJ2-1	.	.	CASSLDGRNNEQFF	TGTGCCAGCAGCTTAGATGGACGAAACAATGAGCAGTTCTTC
TRBV12-3/TRBV12-4	13	TRBJ1-5	.	.	CASSNGGLSPQHF	TGTGCCAGCAGTAACGGGGGTCTTTCGCCCCAGCATTTT
TRBV7-2	14	TRBJ2-7	.	.	CASRDRRDSYEQYF	TGTGCCAGCAGAGACCGCCGGGACTCCTACGAGCAGTACTTC
TRBV6-2/TRBV6-3	15	TRBJ2-1	.	.	CASSFRGAANNEQFF	TGTGCCAGCAGTTTCCGGGGGGCAGCCAACAATGAGCAGTTCTTC
TRBV6-1	16	TRBJ2-5	few	TRBD2	CASSLSGRANWETQYF	TGTGCCAGCAGTCTTAGCGGGAGGGCCAATTGGGAGACCCAGTACTTC
TRBV5-6	19	TRBJ2-6	many	.	CASSHLPNSRLSGANVLTF	TGTGCCAGCAGTCACCTTCCGAACAGCCGCCTATCTGGGGCCAACGTCCTGACTTTC
TRBV10-2	12	TRBJ1-2	few	.	CASMEGNYGYTF	TGCGCCAGCATGGAAGGGAACTATGGCTACACCTTC
TRBV20-1	15	TRBJ2-3	.	TRBD2	CSARDPSGGLDTQYF	TGCAGTGCTAGAGATCCTAGCGGGGGGTTGGATACGCAGTATTTT
TRBV6-2/TRBV6-3	14	TRBJ2-7	.	.	CASSYPNRDYEQYF	TGTGCCAGCAGTTACCCGAACAGGGACTACGAGCAGTACTTC
TRBV21-1	15	TRBJ2-7	once	.	CASSKVYRGGHEQYF	TGTGCCAGCAGCAAAGTTTACAGGGGAGGGCACGAGCAGTACTTC
TRBV7-2	14	TRBJ2-7	.	.	CASSPGWAGYEQYF	TGTGCCAGCAGCCCGGGGTGGGCAGGGTACGAGCAGTACTTC
TRBV2	15	TRBJ2-2	many	.	CASSRDTPNTGELFF	TGTGCCAGCAGCAGGGACACCCCGAACACCGGGGAGCTGTTTTTT
TRBV5-1	15	TRBJ1-6	few	.	CASSLDFGVDSPLHF	TGCGCCAGCAGCTTGGATTTTGGGGTTGACTCACCCCTCCACTTT
TRBV29-1	14	TRBJ2-3	.	.	CSVTKGLLTDTQYF	TGCAGCGTAACTAAGGGACTTCTCACAGATACGCAGTATTTT
TRBV28	15	TRBJ2-5	few	TRBD1	CASSTWGQGRETQYF	TGTGCCAGCAGTACCTGGGGACAGGGGCGAGAGACCCAGTACTTC
TRBV7-2	15	TRBJ1-2	.	.	CASSLYVAALYGYTF	TGTGCCAGCAGCTTATATGTCGCAGCTCTCTATGGCTACACCTTC
TRBV6-2/TRBV6-3	16	TRBJ2-5	few	TRBD1	CASRNSKGARVETQYF	TGTGCCAGCAGGAACTCCAAGGGGGCGCGTGTAGAGACCCAGTACTTC
TRBV12-3/TRBV12-4	11	TRBJ2-1	few	.	CASSPSGEQFF	TGTGCCAGCAGTCCCTCAGGAGAGCAGTTCTTC
TRBV20-1	17	TRBJ2-7	.	TRBD2	CSARAGLAGSLSYEQYF	TGCAGTGCTAGAGCGGGACTAGCGGGATCACTCTCCTACGAGCAGTACTTC
TRBV20-1	13	TRBJ2-2	.	.	CSARHLDTGELFF	TGCAGTGCTAGACATCTGGACACCGGGGAGCTGTTTTTT
TRBV7-2	14	TRBJ1-6	many	TRBD1	CASSSGTGNSPLHF	TGTGCCAGCAGCTCGGGGACAGGGAATTCACCCCTCCACTTT
TRBV29-1	13	TRBJ2-3	few	.	CSVDGGVTDTQYF	TGCAGCGTTGATGGAGGGGTCACAGATACGCAGTATTTT
TRBV19	14	TRBJ1-6	.	.	CASSAAAGDSPLHF	TGTGCCAGTAGTGCGGCCGCGGGGGATTCACCCCTCCACTTT
TRBV5-6	15	TRBJ2-1	.	.	CASSFGTPLYNEQFF	TGTGCCAGCAGCTTCGGGACTCCCCTCTACAATGAGCAGTTCTTC
TRBV20-1	15	TRBJ2-3	few	TRBD1	CSARGKTGGTDTQYF	TGCAGTGCTAGGGGGAAGACAGGGGGAACAGATACGCAGTATTTT
TRBV6-2/TRBV6-3	12	TRBJ2-7	few	.	CASRRGTYEQYF	TGTGCCAGCAGACGGGGGACCTACGAGCAGTACTTC
TRBV20-1	14	TRBJ2-6	once	.	CSASLLSGANVLTF	TGCAGTGCTAGTCTCCTCTCTGGGGCCAACGTCCTGACTTTC
TRBV28	15	TRBJ2-7	.	.	CASSPRLSFSYEQYF	TGTGCCAGCAGTCCCCGGCTATCCTTCTCCTACGAGCAGTACTTC
TRBV20-1	13	TRBJ1-5	many	TRBD1	CSAGTGGSQPQHF	TGCAGTGCCGGGACAGGGGGCAGTCAGCCCCAGCATTTT
TRBV25-1	14	TRBJ1-2	.	TRBD1	CASSGGQASRGYTF	TGTGCCAGCAGTGGCGGACAGGCGTCGAGAGGCTACACCTTC
TRBV4-3	19	TRBJ2-7	many	.	CASSQEPHGAVMDSYEQYF	TGCGCCAGCAGCCAAGAGCCGCACGGCGCAGTCATGGACTCCTACGAGCAGTACTTC
TRBV7-2	14	TRBJ1-1	.	TRBD1	CASRDQGVGTEAFF	TGTGCCAGCAGGGATCAGGGGGTCGGCACTGAAGCTTTCTTT
TRBV25-1	14	TRBJ2-2	few	.	CASSEWGGGGELFF	TGTGCCAGCAGTGAATGGGGAGGGGGCGGGGAGCTGTTTTTT
TRBV12-3/TRBV12-4	13	TRBJ2-1	few	.	CASSLELPYEQFF	TGTGCCAGCAGTTTAGAGCTGCCGTATGAGCAGTTCTTC
TRBV29-1	12	TRBJ2-4	.	.	CSVGVTENIQYF	TGCAGCGTGGGTGTTACGGAAAACATTCAGTACTTC
TRBV2	13	TRBJ2-1	.	.	CASRPGPSNEQFF	TGTGCCAGCAGGCCTGGGCCTTCAAATGAGCAGTTCTTC
TRBV12-3/TRBV12-4	16	TRBJ2-5	few	TRBD2	CASSLAVAGLGETQYF	TGTGCCAGCAGTTTAGCGGTAGCGGGTTTGGGAGAGACCCAGTACTTC